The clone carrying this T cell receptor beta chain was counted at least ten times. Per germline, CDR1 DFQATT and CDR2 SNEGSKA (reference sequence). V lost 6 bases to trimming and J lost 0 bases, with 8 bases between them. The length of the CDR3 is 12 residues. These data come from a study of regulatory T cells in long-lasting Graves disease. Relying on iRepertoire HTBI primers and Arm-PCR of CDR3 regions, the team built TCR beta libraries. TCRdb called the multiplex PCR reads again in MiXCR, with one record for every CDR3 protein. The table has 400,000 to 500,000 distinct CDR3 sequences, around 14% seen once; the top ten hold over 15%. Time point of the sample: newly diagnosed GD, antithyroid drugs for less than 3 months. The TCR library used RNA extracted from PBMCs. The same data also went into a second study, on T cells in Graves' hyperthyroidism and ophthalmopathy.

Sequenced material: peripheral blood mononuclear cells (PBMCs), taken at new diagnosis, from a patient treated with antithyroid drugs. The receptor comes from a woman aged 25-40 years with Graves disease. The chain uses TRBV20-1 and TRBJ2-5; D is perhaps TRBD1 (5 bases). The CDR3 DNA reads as TGCAGTGCCCCGACAGACCAAGAGACCCAGTACTTC. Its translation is CSAPTDQETQYF.